The source of this TCR beta chain is a study of T-cell reconstitution after alpha-beta-depleted transplantation in children. Unique molecular identifiers featured in how the TCRbeta library was prepared. TCRdb reanalysed the PCR reads using MiXCR and keeps one entry per CDR3 protein. The sample has hundreds of thousands of distinct CDR3 sequences; 16% are singletons. This CDR3 is 17 amino acids long. CDR1 ENHRY and CDR2 SYGVKD come from the germline V gene. Trimming left V 5 bases short and J 3 bases short, with 22 bases between. This clonotype has only a few counts. Sequencing was performed on PBMCs from the stem cell graft donor, taken from the stem cell graft. This receptor was taken from a human donor who donated a stem cell graft to a child with acute myeloid leukemia. V is TRBV10-3 and J is TRBJ1-2, with D maybe TRBD1 (5 bases). The CDR3 nucleotides read TGTGCCATCAGTCCAGAGTTGGGAGAGGGGTACGACTATGGCTACACCTTC. This translates into CAISPELGEGYDYGYTF.